These 9 T cell receptor beta chains were sequenced from one sample in a study of preoperative IRX-2 immunotherapy in early breast cancer. Treatment of the sample: preoperative locoregional IRX-2 cytokine immunotherapy. Sequencing used immunoSEQ multiplex PCR; TCRdb keeps in-frame clones, though not all of them. The table has about 19,000 clones, around four fifths seen once. The sequencing here drew on lymph node tissue, taken after IRX-2 immunotherapy. The receptor set was obtained from a human donor with breast cancer.

The chain couples TRBV18 to TRBJ1-6; TRBD1 matches at 10 bases. This CDR3 contains 14 residues. The junction had 1 base not matched to a gene; V was cut back by 2 bases and J by 9 bases. The V gene's germline CDR1 is KGHSH and CDR2 LQKENI. The CDR3 spells CASSPGQGGSPLHF. CDR3 bases: TGTGCCAGCTCACCAGGACAGGGGGGTTCACCCCTCCACTTT.

The V gene is TRBV6-8, the J gene TRBJ2-7; perhaps TRBD2 as D (6 bases). V dropped 3 bases and J dropped 9 bases, with 15 bases sitting between them. Germline-derived CDR1 and CDR2 are MNHGY and SAAAGT. The CDR3 sequence is 13 residues long. CDR3 protein: CASSYRLGGWQYF. The CDR3, as DNA: TGTGCCAGCAGTTATCGACTGGGAGGATGGCAGTACTTC.

This chain connects TRBV10-1 to TRBJ1-1; 8 bases match TRBD1. The germline CDR1 and CDR2 sequences are WNHNN and SYGVQD (reference sequence). The CDR3 runs 14 residues. V lost 6 bases and J lost 4; bases outside the gene matches: 7. For the CDR3, the DNA is TGCGCCAGCAGCCGACAGGGGTCGGGCACTGAAGCTTTCTTT. Translating it yields CASSRQGSGTEAFF.

The rearrangement joins TRBV19 to TRBJ1-3, with D unclear. The V end lost 1 base, the J end lost 2 bases, and 9 bases lay between the germline ends. From germline, CDR1 is LNHDA and CDR2 SQIVND (reference sequence). The CDR3 consists of 15 residues. The CDR3, as DNA: TGTGCCAGTAGTATAGGGGCCCACCCTGGAAACACCATATATTTT. It yields the protein CASSIGAHPGNTIYF.

J is TRBJ1-1 and V is TRBV6-8; D ambiguous. The germline gives CDR1 MNHGY, CDR2 SAAAGT. The ends were cut back, 0 bases at V and 0 bases at J, with 5 bases in the middle. This CDR3 has 14 residues. The DNA for the CDR3 is TGTGCCAGCAGTTACTCCAGTATGAACACTGAAGCTTTCTTT. It yields the protein CASSYSSMNTEAFF.

The chain recombines TRBV5-1 with TRBJ2-2, with 9 bases that match TRBD2. The CDR3 loop spans 16 amino acids. Germline values: CDR1 SGHRS, CDR2 YFSETQ. V was clipped by 2 bases and J by 4 bases; unmatched bases: 6. CDR3 nucleotides: TGCGCCAGCAGCTTAGTCCTAGCGGGGATCACCGGGGAGCTGTTTTTT. This translates into CASSLVLAGITGELFF.

This chain's CDR3 is CASSLVGFGRGSSYEQYF. The CDR3 DNA reads TGTGCCAGCAGCTTGGTAGGGTTCGGGCGGGGAAGCTCCTACGAGCAGTACTTC. The genes are TRBV7-6 and TRBJ2-7; TRBD2 is a possible D gene (6 bases). CDR3 size: 18 residues. Germline-derived CDR1 and CDR2 are SGHVS and FNYEAQ. Deletions cut 3 bases from V and 0 bases from J, with 21 bases between.

The chain uses TRBV7-2 and TRBJ1-2; 8 bases are shared with TRBD1. Germline trimming cut 4 bases from V and 9 bases from J; bases unmatched to any gene: 7. CDR3 length equals 13 residues. Germline V gene sequence: CDR1 SGHTA, CDR2 FQGNSA. The CDR3 loop reads CASSSTGEDRYTF. The CDR3 coding sequence is TGTGCCAGCAGCTCGACAGGGGAGGATCGCTACACCTTC.

The CDR3 reads CASSLGDREATNEKLFF. The CDR3 DNA reads TGTGCCAGCAGCTTAGGGGACAGGGAAGCAACTAATGAAAAACTGTTTTTT. The J gene is TRBJ1-4, the V gene TRBV11-3; 9 bases match TRBD1. The ends lost 1 base at V and 0 bases at J; junction bases unmatched: 3. The CDR3 loop spans 17 amino acids. Germline V gene lookup returns CDR1 SGHNT and CDR2 YENEEA. The full variable domain, its missing parts supplied by reference TRBV11-3 and TRBJ1-4, is EAGVVQSPRYKIIEKKQPVAFWCNPISGHNTLYWYLQNLGQGPELLIRYENEEAVDDSQLPKDRFSAERLKGVDSTLKIQPAELGDSAVYLCASSLGDREATNEKLFFGSGTQLSVL.